These 16 T cell receptor beta chains came from one sample sequenced in a study of CD8+CD57+ T cells in acquired aplastic anemia. TCR beta VDJ and CDR3 profiling used genomic DNA as template. TCRdb processed the reads anew with MiXCR; each CDR3 protein has one entry. The sample lists 180,000 or so distinct CDR3 sequences; around half were seen once. The sequenced patients had an expansion of CD8+CD57+ cells seen by flow cytometry. The sequencing input was sorted CD4+, CD8+, or CD8+CD57+ T cells (not recorded which) from PBMCs. These receptors originate from a human donor with aplastic anemia.

By its share, this clonotype is medium-sized. Germline and junction disagree at one end, which may indicate a read error. The gene calls are TRBV5-1 and TRBJ2-7; 9 nucleotides line up with TRBD1. This CDR3 is built from 12 residues. The germline V gene encodes CDR1 SGHRS and CDR2 YFSETQ. The CDR3 sequence is CASSWTGDEQYF. CDR3 nucleotides: TGTGCCAGCAGCTGGACAGGGGACGAGCAGTACTTC.

This clonotype was recorded a few times. V gene TRBV27 combines with J gene TRBJ1-2, with TRBD1 as a possible D gene (5 bases). The V and J ends lost 4 bases and 0 bases respectively, with 12 bases between them. The CDR3 is made up of 15 amino acids. Germline V gene sequence: CDR1 MNHEY, CDR2 SMNVEV (reference sequence). CDR3 region: CASSWGRLSNYGYTF. CDR3 bases: TGTGCCAGCAGTTGGGGACGGCTGTCTAACTATGGCTACACCTTC.

V gene TRBV6-1 combines with J gene TRBJ1-1; tentative D call: TRBD1 (6 bases). V shed 7 bases and J shed 1 base, with 13 bases lying between them. This CDR3 has 14 amino acids. The germline CDR1 and CDR2 sequences are MNHNS and SASEGT. The CDR3 DNA reads TGTGCCAGCAATACAGTGGGGGCGAACACTGAAGCTTTCTTT. Translating it yields CASNTVGANTEAFF.

V and J are TRBV10-3 and TRBJ1-3; possibly TRBD1 for D (6 bases). CDR3 length equals 13 residues. Trimming pared 11 bases from V and 8 bases from J, leaving 19 bases between. CDR1 and CDR2 (germline): ENHRY, SYGVKD. For the CDR3, the DNA is TGTGCCGCCGCCGGGACACTCGTGGACACCATATATTTT. This codes for CAAAGTLVDTIYF.

V gene TRBV6-5 combines with J gene TRBJ1-2; D might be TRBD1 (5 bases). With 4 bases removed from V and 3 bases from J, the gap between germline ends came to 12 bases. Germline values: CDR1 MNHEY, CDR2 SVGAGI. The CDR3 is 14 amino acids. CDR3 region: CASSLGTGDYGYTF. The CDR3 nucleotides read TGTGCCAGCAGTTTAGGCACAGGTGACTATGGCTACACCTTC.

The V gene is TRBV14, the J gene TRBJ1-6; 8 bases fit TRBD1. CDR3 size: 14 residues. V was clipped by 4 bases and J by 11 bases; unmatched bases: 7. Germline-derived CDR1 and CDR2 are SGHDN and FVKESK. The CDR3, as DNA: TGTGCCAGCAGCCCTAGACAGGGGTGGACACCCCTCCACTTT. Protein: CASSPRQGWTPLHF. The whole variable domain, filled in from reference TRBV14 and TRBJ1-6, reads EAGVTQFPSHSVIEKGQTVTLRCDPISGHDNLYWYRRVMGKEIKFLLHFVKESKQDESGMPNNRFLAERTGGTYSTLKVQPAELEDSGVYFCASSPRQGWTPLHFGNGTRLTVT.

This clonotype was found once. The chain combines TRBV10-3 with TRBJ2-3; 8 bases are shared with TRBD1. CDR1 and CDR2 (germline): ENHRY, SYGVKD. This CDR3 has 18 amino acids. J was trimmed by 0 bases and V by 2 bases; bases with no gene match: 10. CDR3 nucleotides: TGTGCCATCAGTGAGAGACCCCTAGGGGACAGGAGCACAGATACGCAGTATTTT. It codes for CAISERPLGDRSTDTQYF.

The V gene is TRBV4-1, the J gene TRBJ1-1, with TRBD1 as a possible D gene (5 bases). CDR1 is MGHRA and CDR2 is YSYEKL in the germline V gene. The CDR3 sequence is 13 residues long. Deletions cut 1 base from V and 8 bases from J, with 11 bases between. CDR3 sequence: CASSQVGTDEAFF. The CDR3 DNA follows: TGCGCCAGCAGCCAAGTTGGGACGGACGAAGCTTTCTTT.

This clonotype was counted at least ten times. CDR3 bases: TGTGCCACCCAGTCCATAGCGGGGGCCACAGATACGCAGTATTTT. Its translation is CATQSIAGATDTQYF. The V gene is TRBV10-3, the J gene TRBJ2-3; 9 positions agree with TRBD2. Germline CDR1 is ENHRY and CDR2 is SYGVKD. The CDR3 loop spans 15 amino acids. The J segment lost 2 bases and the V segment lost 10 bases, leaving 10 bases of the junction unmatched.

This clonotype was detected ten times or more. The chain uses TRBV20-1 and TRBJ1-5, with D possibly matching TRBD1 (6 bases). The V gene lost 1 base and the J gene lost 4 bases, with 17 bases spanning the gap. The CDR3 contains 16 residues. Germline loops: CDR1 DFQATT, CDR2 SNEGSKA (reference sequence). The CDR3 region has the DNA TGCAGTGCTAGAGCCGACAGGAGGAGAGATAATCAGCCCCAGCATTTT. Amino acids: CSARADRRRDNQPQHF.

This chain uses TRBV15 with TRBJ1-2, with 8 bases matching TRBD1. CDR3 length equals 16 residues. Germline V gene sequence: CDR1 LNHNV, CDR2 YYDKDF (reference sequence). Unmatched junction bases numbered 10, after V lost 3 bases and J lost 4 bases. The CDR3 sequence: CATSSLPGGELYGYTF. CDR3 DNA sequence: TGTGCCACCAGCAGTCTACCAGGGGGCGAACTCTATGGCTACACCTTC.

At least ten counts were recorded for this clonotype. The chain carries TRBV10-1 and TRBJ1-1, with TRBD1 matching 11 bases. The germline CDR1 and CDR2 sequences are WNHNN and SYGVQD (reference sequence). After removal of 5 bases from V and 0 bases from J, the junction contained 8 bases not matched to a gene. The CDR3 spans 17 residues. CDR3 in DNA: TGCGCCAGCAGTCCGGACAGGGGGCGGCTCATGAACACTGAAGCTTTCTTT. The encoded protein is CASSPDRGRLMNTEAFF.

This chain joins TRBV5-1 and TRBJ1-5, with 9 bases matching TRBD1. J was trimmed by 6 bases and V by 4 bases; bases with no gene match: 5. The CDR3 has 14 amino acids. Germline CDR1 and CDR2: SGHRS and YFSETQ. Here the CDR3 reads CASSQGQGGQPQHF. CDR3 in DNA: TGCGCCAGCAGCCAGGGACAGGGTGGTCAGCCCCAGCATTTT.

V is TRBV19 and J is TRBJ1-1, with 9 nucleotides matching TRBD1. CDR3 length equals 13 residues. The germline V gene has CDR1 LNHDA and CDR2 SQIVND (reference sequence). V was clipped by 6 bases and J by 6 bases; unmatched bases: 5. The CDR3: CASRGQGRAEAFF. The CDR3 DNA reads TGTGCCAGTAGGGGACAGGGACGGGCTGAAGCTTTCTTT.

This clonotype has only a few counts. This chain joins TRBV7-8 and TRBJ1-6; D not resolved. Trimming cost V 3 bases and J 8 bases, with 2 bases left between them. CDR3 length: 11 residues. The V gene's germline CDR1 is SGHVS and CDR2 FQNEAQ. The CDR3 protein is CASSFDSPLHF. The DNA for the CDR3 is TGTGCCAGCAGCTTTGATTCACCCCTCCACTTT.

This clonotype was seen many times. This chain connects TRBV6-5 to TRBJ1-5; TRBD1 is a possible D gene (5 bases). CDR1 is MNHEY, CDR2 SVGAGI, per germline. The CDR3 is made up of 15 amino acids. The V and J ends lost 0 bases and 0 bases respectively, with 6 bases between them. The CDR3 sequence: CASSYSGGSNQPQHF. The CDR3 DNA reads as TGTGCCAGCAGTTACTCGGGGGGTAGCAATCAGCCCCAGCATTTT.